This entry is about one T cell receptor beta chain. Using immunoSEQ multiplex PCR, the repertoire was profiled, and TCRdb retains in-frame clones only, with some absent. This sample yields about 150,000 clones, of which roughly 93% are seen a single time; just under 2% belongs to the top ten. The data stem from a study of T cell responses to AZD1222 COVID-19 vaccine. V lost 9 bases and J 7 bases, leaving 13 bases between the germline ends. The CDR3 is made up of 13 amino acids. Germline CDR1 is MNHEY and CDR2 is SVGAGI. Combined were second doses at about 4 or about 12 weeks. The source material was peripheral blood, sampled 28 days after the second AZD1222 dose. The TCR was taken from an adult who received the AZD1222 COVID-19 vaccine. The chain links TRBV6-5 to TRBJ1-6; D remains ambiguous. The CDR3 loop is CASRVRSNSPLHF. The CDR3 DNA reads as TGTGCCAGTCGAGTCAGAAGCAATTCACCCCTCCACTTT.